These T cell receptor beta chains were read from a single sample in a study of cytomegalovirus exposure and HLA in healthy donors. Sequencing used immunoSEQ multiplex PCR; TCRdb keeps in-frame clones, though not all of them. The sample records about 170,000 clones, more than 75% being singletons. Input material: PBMCs. The source of these receptors is a man aged 25-40 years in good health and CMV-seropositive. Each CDR3 is given with its conserved first and last residue. Fields, in order: clone size, D gene, CDR3 length, J gene, V gene, CDR3 DNA, CDR3 protein. D genes are given only for firm matches. Not all rows give a size; the values are once, few, many and, for expanded clones, a class.

clone size: few; D gene: NA; CDR3 length: 12; J gene: TRBJ1-1; V gene: TRBV7-9; CDR3 DNA: TGTTCCAGCAGCTTAGAGGGGACTGAAGCTTTCTTT; CDR3 protein: CSSSLEGTEAFF
clone size: NA; D gene: TRBD2; CDR3 length: 19; J gene: TRBJ2-6; V gene: TRBV7-9; CDR3 DNA: TGTGCCAGCAGCAACGGGCGGGGGGGAAGGGTAGCTGGGGCCAACGTCCTGACTTTC; CDR3 protein: CASSNGRGGRVAGANVLTF
clone size: once; D gene: TRBD2; CDR3 length: 16; J gene: TRBJ2-5; V gene: TRBV5-1; CDR3 DNA: TGCGCCAGCAGCCCATCTAGCGGAGGCCTCCAAGAGACCCAGTACTTC; CDR3 protein: CASSPSSGGLQETQYF
clone size: NA; D gene: NA; CDR3 length: 15; J gene: TRBJ2-7; V gene: TRBV27; CDR3 DNA: TGTGCCAGCAGTCCCGGACTATCAACCTCCTACGAGCAGTACTTC; CDR3 protein: CASSPGLSTSYEQYF
clone size: NA; D gene: TRBD2; CDR3 length: 15; J gene: TRBJ2-1; V gene: TRBV5-1; CDR3 DNA: TGCGCCAGCAGCTTGGGCGGGAGCTCCTACAATGAGCAGTTCTTC; CDR3 protein: CASSLGGSSYNEQFF
clone size: NA; D gene: NA; CDR3 length: 15; J gene: TRBJ2-3; V gene: TRBV19; CDR3 DNA: TGTGCCAGTAGTATAAGAGGGAGTGGTACAGATACGCAGTATTTT; CDR3 protein: CASSIRGSGTDTQYF
clone size: NA; D gene: NA; CDR3 length: 11; J gene: TRBJ2-1; V gene: TRBV30; CDR3 DNA: TGTGCCTGGAGTGTCGGGAATGAGCAGTTCTTC; CDR3 protein: CAWSVGNEQFF
clone size: NA; D gene: TRBD1; CDR3 length: 13; J gene: TRBJ1-1; V gene: TRBV11-2; CDR3 DNA: TGTGCCAGCAGCCGGGGACAGGGCCTTGAAGCTTTCTTT; CDR3 protein: CASSRGQGLEAFF
clone size: NA; D gene: NA; CDR3 length: 16; J gene: TRBJ2-7; V gene: TRBV18; CDR3 DNA: TGTGCCAGCTCACCCCTCCGGAGCACCCAAGCGGGCGAGCAGTACTTC; CDR3 protein: CASSPLRSTQAGEQYF
clone size: NA; D gene: NA; CDR3 length: 17; J gene: TRBJ1-1; V gene: TRBV13; CDR3 DNA: TGTGCCAGCAGCGTACCCACCGGGACACCCATGAACACTGAAGCTTTCTTT; CDR3 protein: CASSVPTGTPMNTEAFF
clone size: NA; D gene: TRBD1; CDR3 length: 14; J gene: TRBJ1-1; V gene: TRBV19; CDR3 DNA: TGTGCCAGTAGTATAGGGTCAGGGGGCACTGAAGCTTTCTTT; CDR3 protein: CASSIGSGGTEAFF
clone size: NA; D gene: TRBD1; CDR3 length: 16; J gene: TRBJ1-1; V gene: TRBV27; CDR3 DNA: TGTGCCAGCAGTGACCCCCAGGGGGCTCGCAACACTGAAGCTTTCTTT; CDR3 protein: CASSDPQGARNTEAFF
clone size: NA; D gene: TRBD2; CDR3 length: 14; J gene: TRBJ2-5; V gene: TRBV7-2; CDR3 DNA: TGTGCCAGCAGCCTCAGCGGGAGGAGAGAGACCCAGTACTTC; CDR3 protein: CASSLSGRRETQYF
clone size: NA; D gene: NA; CDR3 length: 15; J gene: TRBJ1-2; V gene: TRBV9; CDR3 DNA: TGTGCCAGCAGCGTAGCTACCACCCTGTACTATGGCTACACCTTC; CDR3 protein: CASSVATTLYYGYTF
clone size: NA; D gene: TRBD2; CDR3 length: 16; J gene: TRBJ2-5; V gene: TRBV5-6; CDR3 DNA: TGTGCCAGCAGCCTCAGACTAGCGGGAGCCCAAGAGACCCAGTACTTC; CDR3 protein: CASSLRLAGAQETQYF
clone size: NA; D gene: TRBD2; CDR3 length: 14; J gene: TRBJ2-5; V gene: TRBV5-1; CDR3 DNA: TGCGCCAGCAGCTTGGAACGGGGGGTTTGGGAGCAGTACTTC; CDR3 protein: CASSLERGVWEQYF
clone size: NA; D gene: TRBD1; CDR3 length: 15; J gene: TRBJ2-5; V gene: TRBV5-8; CDR3 DNA: TGTGCCAGCAGCCCGCCCGGGACAGGGCTAGAGACCCAGTACTTC; CDR3 protein: CASSPPGTGLETQYF